This TCR beta chain was captured in a study of T cells in narcolepsy. Study-wide points: No autoreactive T cell clone sequences appeared in some memory CD4+ repertoires.

Profiling relied on immunoSEQ multiplex PCR, and the TCRdb table lists in-frame clones only, not all of them. There are tens of thousands of clones in the sample; roughly 87% occur only once, and around 1.6% lies in the top ten. V dropped 3 bases and J dropped 3 bases, with 5 bases sitting between them. The CDR3 has 12 residues. The germline CDR1 and CDR2 sequences are SGHDN and FVKESK. Remarks on this clone: The antigen is not known.

The gene calls are TRBV14 and TRBJ2-5; D not certain. Sequencing used memory (CD45RA-) CD4+ T cells from blood. The sequence was collected from a human donor in good health. The CDR3 sequence: CASSHLKETQYF. In DNA, the CDR3 is TGTGCCAGCAGCCACCTCAAAGAGACCCAGTACTTC.